This is a list of T cell receptor beta chains from one sample in a study of response to subunit inactivated influenza vaccine. Each CDR3 protein is one row after TCRdb ran MiXCR on the RT-PCR reads. This table holds about 650,000 distinct CDR3 sequences, 12% to 15% found once. The source was PBMCs from blood, collected 14 days before vaccination. The receptor set was obtained from a man aged 50-60 years who received an inactivated influenza vaccine. CDR3s include the opening cysteine and the closing phenylalanine or tryptophan. Each record gives: D gene, V gene, clone size, J gene, CDR3 DNA, CDR3 protein. A D gene is named only where the DNA matches it firmly. Some rows mark clone size as missing; the rest say once, few, many or name a class of expanded clone.

D: TRBD2; V: TRBV5-1; size: -; J: TRBJ2-7; DNA: TGCGCCAGCAGCACGACCCCGTCTAGCGGTCTATCCTACGAGCAGTACTTC; CDR3: CASSTTPSSGLSYEQYF
D: -; V: TRBV28; size: few; J: TRBJ2-7; DNA: TGTGCCAGCAGTCCCGCCCTCGGCAGCTACGAGCAGTACTTC; CDR3: CASSPALGSYEQYF
D: TRBD1; V: TRBV2; size: -; J: TRBJ1-3; DNA: TGTGCCAGCAGAGGGACAGGGGGCGCAGGAAACACCATATATTTT; CDR3: CASRGTGGAGNTIYF
D: TRBD2; V: TRBV20-1; size: -; J: TRBJ2-5; DNA: TGCAGTGCTAGTCTTCTAGCGGGGGCGATGGGTCGGGAGACCCAGTACTTC; CDR3: CSASLLAGAMGRETQYF
D: -; V: TRBV7-8; size: -; J: TRBJ2-7; DNA: TGTGCCAGCAGCTTAGGTGGACTTAGCGCCTACGAGCAGTACTTC; CDR3: CASSLGGLSAYEQYF
D: -; V: TRBV29-1; size: many; J: TRBJ1-1; DNA: TGCAGCGTTGAAGATCGAGGTGTACTGAACACTGAAGCTTTCTTT; CDR3: CSVEDRGVLNTEAFF
D: -; V: TRBV12-3/TRBV12-4; size: few; J: TRBJ2-2; DNA: TGTGCCAGCAGTTTCGACTGGAACGGGGAGCTGTTTTTT; CDR3: CASSFDWNGELFF
D: -; V: TRBV4-3; size: many; J: TRBJ2-5; DNA: TGCGCCAGCAGCCAGAACAGCGGAGAGACCCAGTACTTC; CDR3: CASSQNSGETQYF
D: TRBD2; V: TRBV7-2; size: -; J: TRBJ2-5; DNA: TGTGCCAGCACCCTGACTAGCGGGGGGCAGACCCAGTACTTC; CDR3: CASTLTSGGQTQYF
D: TRBD1; V: TRBV3-1; size: few; J: TRBJ2-7; DNA: TGTGCCAGCAGCCCCCCCGGGACAGGGGGCAGGTACGAGCAGTACTTC; CDR3: CASSPPGTGGRYEQYF
D: TRBD1; V: TRBV27; size: few; J: TRBJ1-2; DNA: TGTGCCAGCAAGCGGACAGGGGATGGTGGCTACACCTTC; CDR3: CASKRTGDGGYTF
D: -; V: TRBV29-1; size: -; J: TRBJ1-1; DNA: TGCAGCGTCCAGTGGGGGGTGAACACTGAAGCTTTCTTT; CDR3: CSVQWGVNTEAFF
D: -; V: TRBV6-2/TRBV6-3; size: -; J: TRBJ1-6; DNA: TGTGCCAGCAGTTACTTTGGATCACCCCTCCACTTT; CDR3: CASSYFGSPLHF
D: -; V: TRBV5-1; size: -; J: TRBJ2-3; DNA: TGCGCCAGCAGCTTTGGCCACACAGATACGCAGTATTTT; CDR3: CASSFGHTDTQYF
D: -; V: TRBV6-2/TRBV6-3; size: -; J: TRBJ2-3; DNA: TGTGCCAGCACCTCGCCCCTAACTAGCCGCACAGATACGCAGTATTTT; CDR3: CASTSPLTSRTDTQYF
D: -; V: TRBV4-3; size: few; J: TRBJ1-5; DNA: TGCGCCAGCAGCCAAGATAATAGAGGTCAGCCCCAGCATTTT; CDR3: CASSQDNRGQPQHF
D: -; V: TRBV10-3; size: -; J: TRBJ1-1; DNA: TGTGCCATCAGTGATTTTAGCGAGTTGAACACTGAAGCTTTCTTT; CDR3: CAISDFSELNTEAFF
D: -; V: TRBV20-1; size: -; J: TRBJ2-4; DNA: TGCAGTGCTAGACCTCTTAAGGGCGAAGCCAAAAACATTCAGTACTTC; CDR3: CSARPLKGEAKNIQYF
D: TRBD2; V: TRBV20-1; size: few; J: TRBJ2-5; DNA: TGCAGTGCTAGTCTAGCGGGGGGCCGAGAGACCCAGTACTTC; CDR3: CSASLAGGRETQYF
D: -; V: TRBV12-3/TRBV12-4; size: many; J: TRBJ1-5; DNA: TGTGCCAGCAGTTTAGGGACAGGCAATCAGCCCCAGCATTTT; CDR3: CASSLGTGNQPQHF
D: -; V: TRBV5-1; size: few; J: TRBJ2-3; DNA: TGCGCCAGCAGCCCGGACTTCGCTAGCACAGATACGCAGTATTTT; CDR3: CASSPDFASTDTQYF
D: -; V: TRBV20-1; size: -; J: TRBJ2-2; DNA: TGCAGTGCTAGAACCAGGGCCGTCGGGGAGCTGTTTTTT; CDR3: CSARTRAVGELFF
D: TRBD2; V: TRBV11-2; size: -; J: TRBJ2-3; DNA: TGTGCCAGCAGCTTGGCGGGAGGGCGGATAGATACGCAGTATTTT; CDR3: CASSLAGGRIDTQYF
D: -; V: TRBV28; size: few; J: TRBJ2-2; DNA: TGTGCCAGCAGTTTTTTTACGACCGGCGGGGAGCTGTTTTTT; CDR3: CASSFFTTGGELFF
D: -; V: TRBV20-1; size: few; J: TRBJ2-7; DNA: TGCAGTGCAACGACAACCTCCTACGAGCAGTACTTC; CDR3: CSATTTSYEQYF
D: -; V: TRBV20-1; size: -; J: TRBJ2-1; DNA: TGCAGTGCTCTGGACAGTGGCTCCTACAATGAGCAGTTCTTC; CDR3: CSALDSGSYNEQFF
D: -; V: TRBV10-3; size: -; J: TRBJ2-7; DNA: TGTGCCATCAGCTCCCGACAGGAGATCTACGAGCAGTACTTC; CDR3: CAISSRQEIYEQYF
D: TRBD2; V: TRBV13; size: -; J: TRBJ2-1; DNA: TGTGCCAGCGCAAGGACTAGCGGGAGGGCCCGGTACAATGAGCAGTTCTTC; CDR3: CASARTSGRARYNEQFF
D: -; V: TRBV29-1; size: -; J: TRBJ2-3; DNA: TGCAGCGCCTGGCTAGCGACGTTCTCAGATACGCAGTATTTT; CDR3: CSAWLATFSDTQYF
D: TRBD2; V: TRBV5-1; size: few; J: TRBJ2-3; DNA: TGCGCCAGCAGCTTGGGGGCGGGAGTTGAAACAGATACGCAGTATTTT; CDR3: CASSLGAGVETDTQYF
D: TRBD1; V: TRBV20-1; size: -; J: TRBJ2-1; DNA: TGCAGTGCTGTACCACCCGGGACAGGGACCTACAATGAGCAGTTCTTC; CDR3: CSAVPPGTGTYNEQFF
D: -; V: TRBV5-1; size: few; J: TRBJ2-4; DNA: TGCGCCAGCAGTCCAGGGTACGGGGCCAAAAACATTCAGTACTTC; CDR3: CASSPGYGAKNIQYF
D: TRBD1; V: TRBV5-1; size: -; J: TRBJ1-1; DNA: TGCGCCAGCAGCCCGGTCCCGGGACAGGGATCGAACACTGAAGCTTTCTTT; CDR3: CASSPVPGQGSNTEAFF
D: -; V: TRBV7-9; size: -; J: TRBJ2-2; DNA: TGTGCCAGCAGCCCCAGATTAGCGCGAAACACCGGGGAGCTGTTTTTT; CDR3: CASSPRLARNTGELFF
D: TRBD1; V: TRBV16; size: -; J: TRBJ1-6; DNA: TGTGCCAGCAGCCAACCCAGGGGGCTTCGGGCACCCCTCCACTTT; CDR3: CASSQPRGLRAPLHF
D: -; V: TRBV3-1; size: -; J: TRBJ1-1; DNA: TGTGCCAGCAGCTTCGGCTCTCGGTCTGAAGCTTTCTTT; CDR3: CASSFGSRSEAFF
D: -; V: TRBV4-1; size: -; J: TRBJ1-4; DNA: TGCGCCAGCGGGAAGGCAGCCCTTTCAACTAATGAAAAACTGTTTTTT; CDR3: CASGKAALSTNEKLFF
D: TRBD1; V: TRBV7-8; size: many; J: TRBJ2-1; DNA: TGTGCCAGCAGCAGGACAGGGGGTACTTACAATGAGCAGTTCTTC; CDR3: CASSRTGGTYNEQFF
D: TRBD1; V: TRBV20-1; size: few; J: TRBJ2-7; DNA: TGCAGTGCGGACCGACAGGGGGCATCTAACGAGCAGTACTTC; CDR3: CSADRQGASNEQYF
D: -; V: TRBV9; size: -; J: TRBJ2-7; DNA: TGTGCCAGCAGCGTAGCTGACAGCCCCTACGAGCAGTACTTC; CDR3: CASSVADSPYEQYF
D: -; V: TRBV5-6; size: few; J: TRBJ2-7; DNA: TGTGCCAGCAGCTTCCAAACAGAAGAGCAGTACTTC; CDR3: CASSFQTEEQYF
D: TRBD2; V: TRBV5-1; size: many; J: TRBJ2-1; DNA: TGCGCCAGCAGCTTGGATTCAGGACTAGGCTCCTACAATGAGCAGTTCTTC; CDR3: CASSLDSGLGSYNEQFF
D: TRBD1; V: TRBV2; size: many; J: TRBJ2-7; DNA: TGTGCCAGCAGGTCCGGACAGGGGGCCTACGAGCAGTACTTC; CDR3: CASRSGQGAYEQYF
D: -; V: TRBV21-1; size: many; J: TRBJ1-3; DNA: TGTGCCAGCAGCAAAGGAAAGGGAGCCTCTGGAAACACCATATATTTT; CDR3: CASSKGKGASGNTIYF
D: -; V: TRBV5-6; size: -; J: TRBJ1-6; DNA: TGTGCCAGCAGTCCTGGTCGTCATAATTCACCCCTCCACTTT; CDR3: CASSPGRHNSPLHF
D: -; V: TRBV6-1; size: few; J: TRBJ1-2; DNA: TGTGCCAGCAGTGATCCTGGACTCTCATACTATGGCTACACCTTC; CDR3: CASSDPGLSYYGYTF
D: -; V: TRBV20-1; size: -; J: TRBJ2-7; DNA: TGCAGTGCTAGGGGGACACCTTACGAGCAGTACTTC; CDR3: CSARGTPYEQYF
D: TRBD2; V: TRBV20-1; size: -; J: TRBJ2-6; DNA: TGCAGTGCCAGGACTAGCGGGAGGATATCTGGGGCCAACGTCCTGACTTTC; CDR3: CSARTSGRISGANVLTF
D: TRBD1; V: TRBV27; size: few; J: TRBJ1-2; DNA: TGTGCCAGCAGTTTTTCCACCCCCCGGACAGGGGATGGCTACACCTTC; CDR3: CASSFSTPRTGDGYTF
D: TRBD2; V: TRBV4-1; size: few; J: TRBJ2-1; DNA: TGCGCCAGCAGCCAAGGTCCCCGTCTAGCGGGAGGGCCTTATGAGCAGTTCTTC; CDR3: CASSQGPRLAGGPYEQFF
D: -; V: TRBV20-1; size: few; J: TRBJ1-3; DNA: TGCAGTGCTGCTGGGACGGCAGCCCGTGGAAACACCATATATTTT; CDR3: CSAAGTAARGNTIYF
D: TRBD1; V: TRBV29-1; size: many; J: TRBJ1-1; DNA: TGCAGCGTGACGACAGGGGGTGGATCTGAAGCTTTCTTT; CDR3: CSVTTGGGSEAFF
D: TRBD1; V: TRBV5-1; size: few; J: TRBJ1-4; DNA: TGCGCCAGCAGCACCGGGACAGGGCGTGGTGAAAAACTGTTTTTT; CDR3: CASSTGTGRGEKLFF
D: -; V: TRBV5-1; size: many; J: TRBJ1-1; DNA: TGCGCCAGCAGCTGGGGAGACACTGAAGCTTTCTTT; CDR3: CASSWGDTEAFF